This section outlines one T cell receptor (beta chain) sequence together with its context. Its antigen is not known. The data are from a study of cytomegalovirus exposure and HLA in healthy donors. Study at large: Findings of an earlier analysis included more than 90 million unique TCR beta sequences from roughly 190 million T cells.

V was pared by 3 bases and J by 2 bases, with 2 bases of the junction left unmatched. The CDR3 has 14 amino acids. Per the germline V gene, CDR1 is SGHAT and CDR2 is FQDESV (reference sequence). The study ran its PCR with 60 Vbeta and 13 Jbeta primers. The protocol was immunoSEQ multiplex PCR, while the TCRdb copy is restricted to in-frame clones and leaves out a portion. The data show around 150,000 clones, 73% seen once. Whole-study results and caveats: In a later analysis, HLA-associated beta chains showed higher expansion and lower generation probabilities than comparable chains.

The V and J genes are TRBV11-1 and TRBJ2-7; 9 nucleotides line up with TRBD2. This receptor was identified in a human donor in good health. The source material was PBMCs. The CDR3 nucleotides are TGTGCCAGCAGCTTGCGGGAGGGCCCCTACGAGCAGTACTTC. Residues: CASSLREGPYEQYF.